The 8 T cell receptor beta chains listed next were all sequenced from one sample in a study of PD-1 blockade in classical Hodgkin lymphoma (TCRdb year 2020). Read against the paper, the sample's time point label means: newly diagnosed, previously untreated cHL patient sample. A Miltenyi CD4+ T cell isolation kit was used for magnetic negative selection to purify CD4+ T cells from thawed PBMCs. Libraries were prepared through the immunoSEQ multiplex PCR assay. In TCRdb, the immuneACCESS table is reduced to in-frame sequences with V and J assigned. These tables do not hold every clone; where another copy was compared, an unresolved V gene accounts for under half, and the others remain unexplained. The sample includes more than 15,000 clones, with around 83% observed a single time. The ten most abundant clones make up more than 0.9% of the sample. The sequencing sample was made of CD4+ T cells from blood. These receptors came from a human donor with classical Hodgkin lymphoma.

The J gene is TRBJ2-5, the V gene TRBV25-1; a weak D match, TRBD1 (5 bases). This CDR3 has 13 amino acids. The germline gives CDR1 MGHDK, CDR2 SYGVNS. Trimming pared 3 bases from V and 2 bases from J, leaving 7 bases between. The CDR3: CASSEPGQETQYF. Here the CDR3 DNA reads TGTGCCAGCAGTGAGCCAGGGCAAGAGACCCAGTACTTC.

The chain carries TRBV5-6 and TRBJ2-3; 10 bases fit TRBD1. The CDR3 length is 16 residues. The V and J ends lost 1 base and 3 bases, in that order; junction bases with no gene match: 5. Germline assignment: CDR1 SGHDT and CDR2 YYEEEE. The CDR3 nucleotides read TGTGCCAGCAGCTTGCCGGGGACAGGGGTGACAGATACGCAGTATTTT. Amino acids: CASSLPGTGVTDTQYF.

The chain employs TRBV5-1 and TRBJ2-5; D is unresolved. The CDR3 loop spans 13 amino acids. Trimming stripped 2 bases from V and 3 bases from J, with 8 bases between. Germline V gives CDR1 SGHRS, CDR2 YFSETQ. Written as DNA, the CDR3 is TGCGCCAGCAGCTTCGCCACTAAAGAGACCCAGTACTTC. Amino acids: CASSFATKETQYF.

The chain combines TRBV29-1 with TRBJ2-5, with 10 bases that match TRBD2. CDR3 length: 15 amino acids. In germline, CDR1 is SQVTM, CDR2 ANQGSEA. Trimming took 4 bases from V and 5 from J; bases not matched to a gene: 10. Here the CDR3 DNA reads TGCAGCGTTGGGGGGGCTAGCGGGAGTCGGGAGACCCAGTACTTC. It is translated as CSVGGASGSRETQYF. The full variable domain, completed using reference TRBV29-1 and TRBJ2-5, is SAVISQKPSRDICQRGTSLTIQCQVDSQVTMMFWYRQQPGQSLTLIATANQGSEATYESGFVIDKFPISRPNLTFSTLTVSNMSPEDSSIYLCSVGGASGSRETQYFGPGTRLLVL.

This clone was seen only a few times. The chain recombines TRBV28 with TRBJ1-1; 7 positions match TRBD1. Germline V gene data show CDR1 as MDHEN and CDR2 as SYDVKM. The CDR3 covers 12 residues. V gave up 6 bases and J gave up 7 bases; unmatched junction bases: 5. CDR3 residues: CASSLQGYEAFF. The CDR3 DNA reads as TGTGCCAGCAGCCTACAGGGGTATGAAGCTTTCTTT.

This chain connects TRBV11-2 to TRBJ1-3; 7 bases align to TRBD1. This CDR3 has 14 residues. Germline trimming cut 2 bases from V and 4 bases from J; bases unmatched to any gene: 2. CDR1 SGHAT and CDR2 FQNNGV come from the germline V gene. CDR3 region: CASSLRGRGNTIYF. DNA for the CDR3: TGTGCCAGCAGCTTAAGGGGGCGAGGAAACACCATATATTTT.

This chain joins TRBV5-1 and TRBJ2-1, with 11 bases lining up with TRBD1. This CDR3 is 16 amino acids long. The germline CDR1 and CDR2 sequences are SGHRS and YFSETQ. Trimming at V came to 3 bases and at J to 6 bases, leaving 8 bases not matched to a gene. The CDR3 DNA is TGCGCCAGCAGCTGGGCGGGACAGGGGGTGCTCAATGAGCAGTTCTTC. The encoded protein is CASSWAGQGVLNEQFF.

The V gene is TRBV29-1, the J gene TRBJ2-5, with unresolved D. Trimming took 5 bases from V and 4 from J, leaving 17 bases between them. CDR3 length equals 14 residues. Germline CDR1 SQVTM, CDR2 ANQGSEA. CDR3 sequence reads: CSVSFISRSETQYF. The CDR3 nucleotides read TGCAGCGTTTCCTTTATATCTAGATCAGAGACCCAGTACTTC.